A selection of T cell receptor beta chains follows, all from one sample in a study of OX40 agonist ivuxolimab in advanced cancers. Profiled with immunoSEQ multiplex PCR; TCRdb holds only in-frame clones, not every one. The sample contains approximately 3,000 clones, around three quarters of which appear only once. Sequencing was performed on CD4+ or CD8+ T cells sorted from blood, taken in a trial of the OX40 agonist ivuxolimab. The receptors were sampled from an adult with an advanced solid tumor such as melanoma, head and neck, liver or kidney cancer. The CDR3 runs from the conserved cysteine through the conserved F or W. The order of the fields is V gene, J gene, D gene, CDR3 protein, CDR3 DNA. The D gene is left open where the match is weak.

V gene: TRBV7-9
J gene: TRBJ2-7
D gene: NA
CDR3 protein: CASSLFSSEQYF
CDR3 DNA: TGTGCCAGCAGCTTATTCAGTTCCGAGCAGTACTTC

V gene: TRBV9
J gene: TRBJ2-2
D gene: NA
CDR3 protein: CASSVMGNTGELFF
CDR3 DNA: TGTGCCAGCAGCGTAATGGGGAACACCGGGGAGCTGTTTTTT

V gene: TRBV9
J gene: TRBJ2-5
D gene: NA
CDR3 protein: CASRGTLEETQYF
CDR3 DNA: TGTGCCAGCAGAGGGACACTAGAAGAGACCCAGTACTTC

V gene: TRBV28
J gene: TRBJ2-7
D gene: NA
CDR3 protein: CASRGTGISHEQYF
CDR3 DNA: TGTGCCAGCAGGGGAACAGGGATTTCCCACGAGCAGTACTTC

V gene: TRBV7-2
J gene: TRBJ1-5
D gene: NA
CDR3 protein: CASSLRGDQYSNQPQHF
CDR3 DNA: TGTGCCAGCAGCTTACGTGGGGACCAATATAGCAATCAGCCCCAGCATTTT

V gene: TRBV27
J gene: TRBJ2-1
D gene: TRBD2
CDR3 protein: CASSLSGDAYNEQFF
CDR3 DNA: TGTGCCAGCAGTTTGAGCGGGGACGCCTACAATGAGCAGTTCTTC

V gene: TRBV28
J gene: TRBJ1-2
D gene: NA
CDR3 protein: CASSFIGAGEGYTF
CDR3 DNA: TGTGCCAGCAGTTTTATTGGCGCAGGAGAAGGCTACACCTTC

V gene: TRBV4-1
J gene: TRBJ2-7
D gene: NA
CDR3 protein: CASSQGGPYEQYF
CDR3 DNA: TGCGCCAGCAGCCAGGGAGGCCCCTACGAGCAGTACTTC

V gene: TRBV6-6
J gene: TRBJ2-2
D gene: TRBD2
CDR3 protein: CASSYSGGDTGELFF
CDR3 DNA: TGTGCCAGCAGTTACTCTGGGGGGGACACCGGGGAGCTGTTTTTT

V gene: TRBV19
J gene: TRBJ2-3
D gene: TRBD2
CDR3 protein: CASSIGMGLVTDTQYF
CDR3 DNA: TGTGCCAGTAGTATAGGAATGGGACTAGTCACAGATACGCAGTATTTT